The subject of this entry is one T cell receptor (beta chain). Its antigen is not known. The sample is drawn from a study of shared clonotypes between healthy human individuals. Across the study: Ranging from 18 to 49 in age, donors were a couple of women and a few men.

Study-level results: Clonotypes not shared had lower generation probabilities than those common to all four donors.

The method was immunoSEQ multiplex PCR; TCRdb's version includes in-frame clones alone and lacks a portion of them. The sample has more than 2 million clones; around 95% are singletons. Cells designated naive CD8 were CD45RO-negative and were positively selected for CCR7, with terminally differentiated effector memory CD45RA+ cells excluded. There were no recent acute infections or vaccinations among the donors, who were healthy HIV-negative adults. Per germline, CDR1 LGHNA and CDR2 YNFKEQ. V lost 1 base, J lost 2 bases, and 9 bases lay in between. This CDR3 has 15 amino acids. This sequence was found in a man aged 18-30 years in good health. Some clones in this sample may be carry-over from other donors' samples. Sequenced: naive CD8+ T cells from PBMCs. V usage is TRBV4-2 and J usage is TRBJ1-3; no firm D call. CDR3 sequence reads: CASSQGRAAGNTIYF. CDR3 DNA sequence: TGTGCCAGCAGCCAAGGTCGGGCTGCTGGAAACACCATATATTTT.